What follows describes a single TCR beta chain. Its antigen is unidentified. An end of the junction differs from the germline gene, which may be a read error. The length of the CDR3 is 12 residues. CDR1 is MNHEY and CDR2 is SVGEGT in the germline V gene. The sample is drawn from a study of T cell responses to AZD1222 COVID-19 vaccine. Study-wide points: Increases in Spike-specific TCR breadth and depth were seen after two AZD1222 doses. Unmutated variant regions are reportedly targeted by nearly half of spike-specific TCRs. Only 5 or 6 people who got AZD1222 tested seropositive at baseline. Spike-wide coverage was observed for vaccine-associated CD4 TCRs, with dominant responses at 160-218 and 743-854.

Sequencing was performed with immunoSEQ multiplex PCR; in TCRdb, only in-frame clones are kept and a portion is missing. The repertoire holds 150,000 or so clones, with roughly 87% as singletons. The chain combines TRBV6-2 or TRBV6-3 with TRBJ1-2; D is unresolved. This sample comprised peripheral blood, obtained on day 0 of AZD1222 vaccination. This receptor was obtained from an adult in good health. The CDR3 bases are TGTGCCAGCAGTCAGGCTTACTACGGCTACACCTTC. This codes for CASSQAYYGYTF.